This TCR beta chain was profiled in a study of blood T cells in healthy people across ages. A J-beta primer mix and a sample-barcoded 5' primer were used in a second PCR of roughly 7 to 12 cycles. MiXCR, run by TCRdb on the 5' RACE reads, gives a single entry per CDR3 protein. The sample consists of around 1,600,000 distinct CDR3 sequences, about 42% of them appearing once. Broader study findings: Among T cells, TCR beta diversity per million cells dropped roughly linearly as age rose. Donor CMV status, an unknown factor, possibly confounded changes in expanded clonotypes.

The trim removed 6 bases at V and 1 base at J, leaving 19 bases unmatched. CDR1 is SQVTM, CDR2 ANQGSEA, per germline. The CDR3 runs to 18 residues. Of note for this clonotype: Its target is unknown.

Sample: blood. The source is a woman aged 18-29 years in good health. This chain connects TRBV29-1 to TRBJ2-5, with TRBD2 matching over 8 bases. The CDR3: CSVDLPMQGGGFQETQYF. CDR3 coding DNA: TGCAGCGTCGACCTCCCAATGCAGGGCGGGGGGTTCCAAGAGACCCAGTACTTC.